The clone carrying this T cell receptor (beta chain) appeared a few times. Antigen unknown. The CDR3 contains 15 residues. Germline CDR1 LNHNV, CDR2 YYDKDF (reference sequence). The V end lost 1 base, the J end lost 0 bases, and 4 bases lay between the germline ends. Unique-molecular-identifier-tagged TCR beta cDNA libraries were used. Each batch of about 0.95 to 10 million T cells produced hundreds of thousands of cDNA molecules. TCRdb re-called the PCR reads through MiXCR, storing one row per CDR3 protein. The sample lists 750,000 to 950,000 distinct CDR3 sequences, about 53% occurring once. The data were obtained in a study of post-analysis software for immune sequencing data. About the research overall: Patients had relapsing-remitting, secondary progressive or progressive-relapsing multiple sclerosis; some lacked subtype. Study observations and caveats: In multiple sclerosis, normalized Chao1 diversity was significantly below that of controls. Under the F measure, samples that were prepared in one batch clustered strongly together. TRBV5-6, TRBV5-1 and TRBV20-1 were among a handful of TRBV segments more frequent in patients than controls.

Input material: blood. The origin of this receptor is a girl aged 5-17 years with multiple sclerosis. The chain uses TRBV15 and TRBJ2-6; D is ambiguous. The CDR3 sequence: CATSRGASGANVLTF. Here the CDR3 DNA reads TGTGCCACCAGCAGAGGCGCCTCTGGGGCCAACGTCCTGACTTTC. The full variable domain, completed using reference TRBV15 and TRBJ2-6, is DAMVIQNPRYQVTQFGKPVTLSCSQTLNHNVMYWYQQKSSQAPKLLFHYYDKDFNNEADTPDNFQSRRPNTSFCFLDIRSPGLGDTAMYLCATSRGASGANVLTFGAGSRLTVL.